One and the same sample provided the 29 T cell receptor beta chains below, sequenced in a study of blood T cell repertoires in COVID-19. Profiled with immunoSEQ multiplex PCR; TCRdb holds only in-frame clones, not every one. The sample has about 300,000 clones; more than 70% are singletons. Sequences were obtained from peripheral blood. The receptors stem from a woman aged 30 to 39 who had recovered from COVID-19.

This sequence joins TRBV5-6 and TRBJ2-5; weak D call: TRBD1 (6 bases). Germline CDR1 and CDR2: SGHDT and YYEEEE. The V and J ends lost 2 bases and 8 bases respectively, with 10 bases between them. CDR3 length: 12 residues. CDR3 in amino acids: CASSFGTLTQYF. DNA of the CDR3: TGTGCCAGCAGCTTTGGGACATTAACCCAGTACTTC.

This sequence joins TRBV3-1 (or the pseudogene TRBV3-2) and TRBJ2-2; D is ambiguous. The length of the CDR3 is 13 residues. The V end was cut by 4 bases, the J end by 7 bases, with 10 bases between. The V gene's germline CDR1 is LGHDT and CDR2 YNNKEL (reference sequence). The CDR3 sequence: CASSLVGRGELFF. The CDR3 DNA reads as TGTGCCAGCAGCCTCGTTGGGCGCGGGGAGCTGTTTTTT.

The chain couples TRBV29-1 to TRBJ2-5; tentative D call: TRBD2 (8 bases). The V and J ends lost 7 bases and 4 bases respectively, with 16 bases between them. The CDR3 runs to 13 residues. Germline lookup yields CDR1 SQVTM and CDR2 ANQGSEA. CDR3 residues: CSDRQGLGETQYF. The CDR3 DNA reads as TGCAGCGACCGACAGGGACTAGGAGAGACCCAGTACTTC.

The rearrangement uses TRBV27 and TRBJ2-3; the D gene is possibly TRBD2 (5 bases). V was cut by 8 bases and J by 6 bases, with 12 bases left in between. Per germline, CDR1 MNHEY and CDR2 SMNVEV (reference sequence). The CDR3 runs to 12 residues. CDR3 sequence (DNA): TGTGCCAGCGGTCCGGGGATCGATACGCAGTATTTT. It translates to CASGPGIDTQYF.

This clone appeared a single time. This chain uses TRBV7-2 with TRBJ1-3; tentatively, D is TRBD1 (6 bases). This CDR3 spans 16 amino acids. The germline V and J ends were trimmed by 0 bases and 4 bases, with 13 bases remaining between them. Germline-derived CDR1 and CDR2 are SGHTA and FQGNSA. CDR3 loop: CASSLAGAGAGNTIYF. The CDR3 region has the DNA TGTGCCAGCAGCTTAGCGGGTGCGGGGGCGGGAAACACCATATATTTT.

This clone was seen once. CDR3 sequence: CASSLIAGVYYNEQFF. The CDR3 DNA is TGTGCCAGCAGCCTCATAGCGGGGGTCTACTACAATGAGCAGTTCTTC. V is TRBV2 and J is TRBJ2-1; 9 bases align to TRBD2. From germline, CDR1 is SNHLY and CDR2 FYNNEI. This CDR3 has 16 residues. Trimming took 6 bases from V and 3 from J; bases not matched to a gene: 9.

The rearrangement links TRBV9 to TRBJ2-7, with D perhaps TRBD2 (5 bases). The CDR3 is 16 amino acids. From germline, CDR1 is SGDLS and CDR2 YYNGEE. Trimming removed 0 bases at V and 0 bases at J, with 13 bases between. The CDR3 protein is CASSVGAAASSYEQYF. In DNA, the CDR3 is TGTGCCAGCAGCGTAGGGGCAGCGGCGAGCTCCTACGAGCAGTACTTC.

About this clone: Its ends do not fully match the called genes, so a read error is possible. The chain links TRBV6-1 to TRBJ1-3, with a tentative D call TRBD1 (5 bases). Germline CDR1 is MNHNS and CDR2 is SASEGT. This CDR3 contains 13 residues. The CDR3 bases are TGTGCCAGCAGTGACCGCGCGAAAAGAGTCGGGGGATTT. Amino acid sequence: CASSDRAKRVGGF.

The V call is TRBV10-3, the J call TRBJ2-7; a possible D gene is TRBD2 (6 bases). V was clipped by 0 bases and J by 1 base, with 16 bases between them. The CDR3 sequence is 17 residues long. CDR1 ENHRY and CDR2 SYGVKD come from the germline V gene. The CDR3 reads CAISESLVGGRSYEQYF. The DNA of the CDR3 is TGTGCCATCAGTGAGTCGCTCGTCGGGGGAAGATCCTACGAGCAGTACTTC.

The gene calls are TRBV4-3 and TRBJ1-2; 8 nucleotides match TRBD1. The J segment lost 8 bases and the V segment lost 1 base, leaving 6 bases of the junction unmatched. The germline gives CDR1 LGHNA, CDR2 YSLEER. The CDR3 totals 14 residues. DNA for the CDR3: TGCGCCAGCAGCCAAGTAGGGACAGGCGAAGGCTACACCTTC. Translating gives CASSQVGTGEGYTF.

The V gene is TRBV14, the J gene TRBJ1-1; D uncertain. The V end lost 6 bases, the J end lost 5 bases, and 13 bases lay between the germline ends. In germline, CDR1 is SGHDN, CDR2 FVKESK. This CDR3 contains 13 residues. The CDR3, as DNA: TGTGCCAGCAGGCGCCAGGTTTCAACTGAAGCTTTCTTT. This encodes CASRRQVSTEAFF.

The V gene is TRBV27, the J gene TRBJ1-1, with D hard to call. Germline assignment: CDR1 MNHEY and CDR2 SMNVEV (reference sequence). V lost 5 bases and J lost 0, with 16 bases in between. The CDR3 has 16 residues. The CDR3 DNA reads as TGTGCCAGCAGTCCTACCACCGGAGGGATGAACACTGAAGCTTTCTTT. Protein product: CASSPTTGGMNTEAFF.

CDR3 bases: TGCGCCAGCAGCCAAGATCGGGTGGCAGGGGGCAACTATGGCTACACCTTC. It codes for CASSQDRVAGGNYGYTF. The chain uses TRBV4-1 and TRBJ1-2; the match to TRBD1 covers 8 bases. CDR1 MGHRA and CDR2 YSYEKL come from the germline V gene. With 0 bases clipped from V and 2 bases from J, the junction kept 8 bases outside the gene matches. CDR3 length: 17 residues.

The rearrangement uses TRBV19 and TRBJ2-7; 9 bases line up with TRBD1. The J segment lost 5 bases and the V segment lost 5 bases, leaving 10 bases of the junction unmatched. The CDR3 is 15 residues long. The germline gives CDR1 LNHDA, CDR2 SQIVND (reference sequence). CDR3 DNA sequence: TGTGCCAGTAGTGCCGCCGGGACAGGGTACCACGAGCAGTACTTC. As protein: CASSAAGTGYHEQYF.

This sequence joins TRBV5-4 and TRBJ1-3; 9 bases line up with TRBD1. The V segment lost 4 bases and the J segment 0 bases; nucleotides outside the gene matches: 8. This CDR3 region has 17 residues. The germline CDR1 and CDR2 sequences are SGHNT and YYREEE (reference sequence). The CDR3 region is CASSPMWGQGSGNTIYF. The CDR3 coding sequence is TGTGCCAGCAGCCCCATGTGGGGACAGGGCTCTGGAAACACCATATATTTT.

The V gene is TRBV12-3 or TRBV12-4, the J gene TRBJ1-6, with D perhaps TRBD1 (6 bases). V lost 5 bases and J lost 13, with 15 bases in between. The CDR3 is 13 residues long. CDR3 sequence (DNA): TGTGCCAGCAGTGACAGGATACCCTACCCCCTCCACTTT. It encodes CASSDRIPYPLHF.

The chain couples TRBV2 to TRBJ2-7, with D tentatively TRBD2 (6 bases). V lost 4 bases and J lost 6, with 13 bases in between. CDR1 is SNHLY and CDR2 is FYNNEI in the germline V gene. This CDR3 region has 13 residues. The CDR3 loop reads CASSVWGETEQYF. The CDR3 DNA reads TGTGCCAGCAGTGTTTGGGGGGAAACCGAGCAGTACTTC.

The J gene is TRBJ2-1, the V gene TRBV28; D perhaps matches TRBD2 (7 bases). There are 16 residues in the CDR3. From germline, CDR1 is MDHEN and CDR2 SYDVKM. Trimming pared 3 bases from V and 1 base from J, leaving 13 bases between. CDR3 in amino acids: CASSFRGGGSYNEQFF. CDR3 DNA sequence: TGTGCCAGCAGTTTTAGGGGAGGGGGATCCTACAATGAGCAGTTCTTC.

The chain recombines TRBV24-1 with TRBJ2-3; 11 nucleotides align to TRBD2. This CDR3 comprises 17 residues. Per germline, CDR1 KGHDR and CDR2 SFDVKD. J gave up 5 bases and V 5 bases, and 11 bases lay outside the gene matches. The CDR3 DNA sequence: TGTGCCACCAGTGGAGTAGCGGGGGGGCGCACTGGAGATACGCAGTATTTT. Residues: CATSGVAGGRTGDTQYF.

This clone has a single count. The J gene is TRBJ2-1, the V gene TRBV30, with TRBD2 matching 7 bases. The V gene's germline CDR1 is GTSNPN and CDR2 SVGIG (reference sequence). The CDR3 has 14 residues. Trimming at V came to 3 bases and at J to 3 bases, leaving 5 bases not matched to a gene. The CDR3 spells CAWRGLAVYNEQFF. The CDR3 DNA follows: TGTGCCTGGAGAGGTCTAGCGGTCTACAATGAGCAGTTCTTC.

The V call is TRBV5-1, the J call TRBJ2-1; D gene ambiguous. CDR1 is SGHRS and CDR2 is YFSETQ in the germline V gene. Trimming left V 0 bases short and J 4 bases short, with 11 bases between. The CDR3 has 15 amino acids. CDR3 sequence (DNA): TGCGCCAGCAGCTTGGAAGACCCGAGGTACAATGAGCAGTTCTTC. This sequence encodes CASSLEDPRYNEQFF.

The chain uses TRBV5-1 and TRBJ2-5; 10 bases align to TRBD1. There are 15 residues in the CDR3. The V gene end was trimmed by 4 bases and the J gene end by 1 base; junction bases not matched to a gene: 4. The V gene's germline CDR1 is SGHRS and CDR2 YFSETQ. CDR3 amino acids: CASSRDRGSQETQYF. CDR3 DNA sequence: TGCGCCAGCAGCAGGGACAGGGGTAGCCAAGAGACCCAGTACTTC.

J is TRBJ1-4 and V is TRBV7-8; TRBD1 aligns across 9 bases. Germline assignment: CDR1 SGHVS and CDR2 FQNEAQ. V dropped 3 bases and J dropped 10; count of bases not matched to a gene: 15. This CDR3 has 17 amino acids. The DNA of the CDR3 is TGTGCCAGCAGCTTCAGCCTCTCGGGACAGGGTGTTGGAAAACTGTTTTTT. Amino acids: CASSFSLSGQGVGKLFF.

This clone was found a few times. This rearrangement joins TRBV5-4 to TRBJ2-3, with 10 nucleotides matching TRBD2. The germline CDR1 and CDR2 sequences are SGHNT and YYREEE (reference sequence). J lost 2 bases, V lost 7 bases, and 7 bases had no gene match. This CDR3 contains 15 residues. CDR3 loop: CASEMTSGSTDTQYF. DNA for the CDR3: TGTGCCAGCGAGATGACTAGCGGGTCCACAGATACGCAGTATTTT.

J is TRBJ2-1 and V is TRBV28, with 8 bases matching TRBD1. V dropped 8 bases and J dropped 7; count of bases not matched to a gene: 10. The CDR3 extends over 14 amino acids. Germline V gene sequence: CDR1 MDHEN, CDR2 SYDVKM. The CDR3, as DNA: TGTGCCAGCGGCGGGGCAGGGGGCAGGAATGAGCAGTTCTTC. Its translation: CASGGAGGRNEQFF.

The chain has TRBV30 and TRBJ1-6; D gene unclear. This CDR3 region has 13 residues. The germline V gene has CDR1 GTSNPN and CDR2 SVGIG (reference sequence). V lost 3 bases to trimming and J lost 4 bases, with 7 bases between them. CDR3 nucleotides: TGTGCCTGGAGGAGCACTTATAATTCACCCCTCCACTTT. Protein product: CAWRSTYNSPLHF.

This chain uses TRBV2 with TRBJ2-4; the match to TRBD2 covers 7 bases. The junction had 8 bases not matched to a gene; V was cut back by 3 bases and J by 0 bases. This CDR3 contains 17 residues. CDR1 SNHLY and CDR2 FYNNEI come from the germline V gene. In DNA, the CDR3 is TGTGCCAGCAGTGATCCTCGGGGGGAACTAGCCAAAAACATTCAGTACTTC. This encodes CASSDPRGELAKNIQYF.

Regarding this clone: Other DNA sequences of this sample code for an identical CDR3. The CDR3 region has the DNA TGTGCCAGCAGTTTACTAAACACTGAAGCTTTCTTT. This sequence encodes CASSLLNTEAFF. This chain connects TRBV28 to TRBJ1-1, with D hard to call. The CDR3 is 12 residues long. In germline, CDR1 is MDHEN, CDR2 SYDVKM. The ends were cut back, 2 bases at V and 2 bases at J, with 3 bases in the middle.

The count of this clone is one. This sequence joins TRBV7-9 and TRBJ1-2; D unresolved. There are 13 residues in the CDR3. V was pared by 1 base and J by 8 bases, with 11 bases between. The germline V gene has CDR1 SEHNR and CDR2 FQNEAQ (reference sequence). The CDR3 is CASSLVKLEGYTF. The CDR3 coding sequence is TGTGCCAGCAGCTTAGTAAAATTAGAAGGCTACACCTTC.